The 13 T cell receptor beta chains reported below all come from one sample, sequenced in a study of OX40 agonist ivuxolimab in advanced cancers. Assay: immunoSEQ multiplex PCR; the TCRdb copy retains only in-frame clones and omits some. This table holds about 62,000 clones, 79% found once. This material consisted of CD4+ or CD8+ T cells sorted from blood, taken in a trial of the OX40 agonist ivuxolimab. Source of these receptors: an adult with an advanced solid tumor such as melanoma, head and neck, liver or kidney cancer.

The chain recombines TRBV7-2 with TRBJ2-3; TRBD2 matches 7 bases. V gave up 4 bases and J gave up 2 bases; unmatched junction bases: 3. The CDR3 is made up of 14 amino acids. The germline V gene encodes CDR1 SGHTA and CDR2 FQGNSA. As DNA, the CDR3 is TGTGCCAGCAGCTCGGGAGGCCTCACAGATACGCAGTATTTT. The encoded protein is CASSSGGLTDTQYF.

The V gene is TRBV27, the J gene TRBJ1-1; 12 nucleotides align to TRBD1. CDR1 is MNHEY and CDR2 is SMNVEV in the germline V gene (reference sequence). V trimming: 2 bases; J trimming: 6 bases; junction bases outside the gene matches: 7. This CDR3 spans 16 amino acids. The CDR3 is CASSLVPGQGASEAFF. In DNA, the CDR3 is TGTGCCAGCAGTTTAGTTCCGGGACAGGGGGCATCTGAAGCTTTCTTT.

This clone came up a few times. The rearrangement uses TRBV7-2 and TRBJ2-1; TRBD1 is a possible D gene (5 bases). CDR1 is SGHTA and CDR2 is FQGNSA in the germline V gene. The germline V and J ends were trimmed by 2 bases and 8 bases, with 16 bases remaining between them. CDR3 length: 15 residues. This chain's CDR3 is CASSLIPLEGDEQFF. CDR3 coding DNA: TGTGCCAGCAGCTTAATTCCACTTGAAGGGGATGAGCAGTTCTTC.

This clone showed up many times. This chain links TRBV27 with TRBJ1-2; TRBD1 is a possible D gene (5 bases). The CDR3 contains 14 residues. V was trimmed by 6 bases and J by 3 bases, leaving 14 bases between them. Germline V gene data show CDR1 as MNHEY and CDR2 as SMNVEV (reference sequence). The CDR3 is CASRSGGGHYGYTF. CDR3 DNA: TGTGCCAGCAGGTCCGGCGGGGGACACTATGGCTACACCTTC.

The chain uses TRBV5-6 and TRBJ2-3; 11 positions match TRBD2. The CDR3 consists of 19 residues. V dropped 3 bases and J dropped 0; count of bases not matched to a gene: 12. CDR1 SGHDT and CDR2 YYEEEE come from the germline V gene. CDR3 bases: TGTGCCAGCAGCTCGACTAGCGGGATCACCTCGTCCAGCACAGATACGCAGTATTTT. It encodes CASSSTSGITSSSTDTQYF.

The chain recombines TRBV15 with TRBJ2-7, with 12 positions matching TRBD2. Germline V lookup: CDR1 LNHNV, CDR2 YYDKDF (reference sequence). This CDR3 contains 16 residues. The J segment lost 6 bases and the V segment lost 4 bases, leaving 10 bases of the junction unmatched. This chain's CDR3 is CATSTGRGLAGSEQYF. Here the CDR3 DNA reads TGTGCCACCAGCACCGGACGGGGACTAGCGGGTTCCGAGCAGTACTTC.

The gene calls are TRBV6-1 and TRBJ1-1; D is unclear. Trimming took off 7 bases at V and 3 bases at J, with 3 bases between the two ends. The CDR3 contains 10 residues. Germline lookup yields CDR1 MNHNS and CDR2 SASEGT. For the CDR3, the DNA is TGTGCCAGCATATACACTGAAGCTTTCTTT. Encoded protein: CASIYTEAFF.

The V and J genes are TRBV19 and TRBJ1-2; the match to TRBD1 covers 12 bases. Trimming cost V 7 bases and J 4 bases; bases outside gene matches: 10. Germline V gene lookup returns CDR1 LNHDA and CDR2 SQIVND (reference sequence). The CDR3 runs to 16 residues. CDR3 amino acids: CASTPGQGAYTYGYTF. CDR3 nucleotide sequence: TGTGCCAGTACCCCGGGACAGGGGGCGTACACCTATGGCTACACCTTC.

This chain joins TRBV5-5 and TRBJ2-1, with 11 positions matching TRBD1. From germline, CDR1 is SGHKS and CDR2 YYEKEE (reference sequence). This CDR3 comprises 13 residues. V trimming: 9 bases; J trimming: 6 bases; junction bases outside the gene matches: 5. The CDR3 nucleotides read TGTGCCACCTCGGGACAGGGGGTCAATGAGCAGTTCTTC. As protein: CATSGQGVNEQFF.

The chain recombines TRBV9 with TRBJ2-3; D gene ambiguous. Germline V gene sequence: CDR1 SGDLS, CDR2 YYNGEE. This CDR3 comprises 14 residues. V lost 3 bases, J lost 11 bases, and 19 bases lay in between. CDR3 DNA: TGTGCCAGCAGCGCAGATACGGTTCCCGCCTGGCAGTATTTT. It encodes CASSADTVPAWQYF.

The chain couples TRBV9 to TRBJ1-3; D not resolved. Looked up from germline, CDR1 is SGDLS and CDR2 is YYNGEE. The CDR3 has 16 amino acids. V was cut by 1 base and J by 0 bases, with 11 bases left in between. CDR3 bases: TGTGCCAGCAGCGTAAGTTCCGTCAACTCTGGAAACACCATATATTTT. This sequence encodes CASSVSSVNSGNTIYF.

A few counts support this clone. The chain joins TRBV2 to TRBJ1-2; D not certain. CDR3 size: 12 residues. The V gene lost 6 bases and the J gene lost 4 bases, with 9 bases spanning the gap. Germline V gives CDR1 SNHLY, CDR2 FYNNEI. The CDR3 spells CASRGLGYGYTF. CDR3 coding DNA: TGTGCCAGCAGGGGGTTAGGCTATGGCTACACCTTC.

The V gene is TRBV4-3, the J gene TRBJ2-4; 7 nucleotides align to TRBD1. Trimming at V came to 0 bases and at J to 0 bases, leaving 5 bases not matched to a gene. The CDR3 is 17 amino acids. Germline V CDR1 and CDR2: LGHNA, YSLEER. The DNA of the CDR3 is TGCGCCAGCAGCCAAGATTACAGGGGAATAGCCAAAAACATTCAGTACTTC. Its protein product is CASSQDYRGIAKNIQYF.